This TCR beta chain was captured in a study of esophageal squamous cell carcinoma under preoperative chemotherapy. Time point in this sample: after preoperative PTX-NDP chemotherapy. Patients received paclitaxel-nedaplatin as preoperative chemotherapy before surgery. Details on this clonotype: What it binds is not known.

Trimming removed 5 bases from V and 6 bases from J, with 11 bases in between. This CDR3 has 13 residues. Points from the study as a whole: Peripheral T cells migrating into the tumor appeared to partly supply post-treatment tumor-infiltrating lymphocytes. Paclitaxel-nedaplatin therapy caused immediate, substantial clonotype frequency changes. Tumor-infiltrating lymphocytes showed no significant post-chemotherapy TCR diversity increase, unlike peripheral T cells.

TCRdb called the PCR reads again in MiXCR, with one record for every CDR3 protein. The sample includes over 25,000 distinct CDR3 sequences, around 49% of them seen just once. Sample collection was performed from a patient given preoperative chemotherapy. This chain uses TRBV12-3 or TRBV12-4 with TRBJ2-1; D could derive from TRBD1 or TRBD2 (6 bases each). This receptor was obtained from a human donor with esophageal squamous cell carcinoma. The donor label of this sample is uncertain. DNA for the CDR3: TGTGCCAGCAGTGTCGAGGGGGGCAATGAGCAGTTCTTC. Its protein product is CASSVEGGNEQFF.